This T cell receptor (beta chain) came from a study of blood T cell repertoires in COVID-19 (TCRdb year 2020). As for the study more broadly: Samples from collaborators originated in the United States, Italy and Spain and spanned both the acute and convalescent phases of COVID-19. The material from the prospective study consisted of cDNA or gDNA derived from T cells, B-cell-depleted T cells, or PBMCs. The dataset comprised deeply sampled blood TCRbeta repertoires from subjects exposed to, actively infected with, or recovered from COVID-19. The repertoires were released in a freely available public database intended as a resource for research on the immune response to SARS-CoV-2. Samples came from the ongoing ImmuneRACE study (first 160 participants) plus 1,254 subjects from 6 global collaborators. A de-identified subject ID, COVID-19 status, age in years and sex were almost always included in the sample metadata. Where available, HLA class I and class II types were obtained from metadata supplied by the sample provider rather than from assay-based typing.

Concerning this clone itself: The clone's antigen remains unknown. The record has no base qualities; no much larger clone is one base away.

Broader findings and caveats from the paper: How much clinical and demographic metadata was included differed by source and by participant, and the metadata was provided uncurated.

TCRbeta CDR3 regions were amplified from genomic DNA by means of the immunoSEQ Assay, a bias-controlled multiplex PCR. The paper's data handling went like this. Nucleated cell counts per sample were estimated from amplification of reference gene primers within the assay. Sequence reads were collapsed and filtered to measure the absolute abundance of every unique TCRbeta CDR3 rearrangement. For each sample, productive Simpson clonality was calculated as the square root of Simpson's diversity index over productive rearrangements. In TCRdb, the immuneACCESS table is reduced to in-frame sequences with V and J assigned. These tables do not hold every clone; where another copy was compared, an unresolved V gene accounts for under half, and the others remain unexplained. D and trimming come from the DNA, and the V and J calls and clone size come from that table. The sample table holds over 450,000 clones, of which roughly nine tenths were seen once. In total, the top ten clones hold roughly 0.92% of the sample.

At one collaborating source in Seattle, patients were enrolled during active infection and were followed longitudinally through the course of disease. The collaborating institutions used their own protocols to collect whole blood in K2EDTA tubes. For TCRbeta analysis, collaborators shipped samples in one of three forms: frozen whole blood, isolated PBMCs, or DNA extracted from either of those sample types. The CDR1 and CDR2 encoded by the germline V gene (reference sequence) are LGHDT and YNNKEL. Reading from cysteine to phenylalanine, the CDR3 counts 16 amino acids. Of all the DNA, just the CDR3 is kept, 48 bases in frame from base 1. V is cut back by 3 bases and J by 7 bases, with 9 bases in the junction unmatched.

This receptor was taken from a man between 18 and 35 years old with COVID-19, enrolled during active disease. The sequence links TRBV3-1 (or the pseudogene TRBV3-2) to TRBJ2-3; 11 bases in between match TRBD2. Material: peripheral blood. The CDR3 protein is CASSHARLAGGYTQYF. The DNA sequence follows: TGTGCCAGCAGCCACGCCCGGTTAGCGGGAGGGTATACGCAGTATTTT.